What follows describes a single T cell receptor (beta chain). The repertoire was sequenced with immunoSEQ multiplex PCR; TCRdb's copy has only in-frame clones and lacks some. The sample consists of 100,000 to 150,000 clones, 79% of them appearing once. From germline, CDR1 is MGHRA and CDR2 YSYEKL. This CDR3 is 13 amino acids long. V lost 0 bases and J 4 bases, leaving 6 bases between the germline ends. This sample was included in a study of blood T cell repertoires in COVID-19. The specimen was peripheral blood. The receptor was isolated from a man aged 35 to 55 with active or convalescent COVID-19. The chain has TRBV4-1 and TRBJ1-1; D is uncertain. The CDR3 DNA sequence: TGCGCCAGCAGCCAAGATATCCTCACTGAAGCTTTCTTT. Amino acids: CASSQDILTEAFF.